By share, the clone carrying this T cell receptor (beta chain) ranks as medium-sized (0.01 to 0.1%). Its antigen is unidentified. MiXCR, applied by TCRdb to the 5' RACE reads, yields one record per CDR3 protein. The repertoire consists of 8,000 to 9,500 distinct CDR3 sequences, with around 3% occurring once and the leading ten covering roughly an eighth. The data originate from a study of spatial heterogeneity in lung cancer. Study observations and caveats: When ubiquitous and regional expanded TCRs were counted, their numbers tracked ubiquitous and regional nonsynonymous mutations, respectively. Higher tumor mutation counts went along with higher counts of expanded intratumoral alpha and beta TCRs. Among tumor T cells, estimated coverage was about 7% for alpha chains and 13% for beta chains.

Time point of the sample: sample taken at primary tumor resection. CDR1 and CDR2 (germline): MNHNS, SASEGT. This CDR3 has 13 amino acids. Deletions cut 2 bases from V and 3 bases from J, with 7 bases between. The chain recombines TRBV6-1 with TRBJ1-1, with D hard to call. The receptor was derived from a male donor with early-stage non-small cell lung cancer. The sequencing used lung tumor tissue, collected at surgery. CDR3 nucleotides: TGTGCCAGCAGTGAATCCGTGTACACTGAAGCTTTCTTT. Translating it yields CASSESVYTEAFF.